Listed below are T cell receptor beta chains from one sample, sequenced in a study of T cells in Graves' hyperthyroidism and ophthalmopathy. MiXCR, run by TCRdb on the multiplex PCR reads, gives a single entry per CDR3 protein. This repertoire shows 400,000 to 600,000 distinct CDR3 sequences, about 16% found once; its top ten account for over 25%. Sequenced input: blood. These receptor sequences come from a woman younger than 45 with Graves' ophthalmopathy. Each CDR3 is given with its conserved first and last residue. Fields, in order: V gene, J gene, clone size, D gene, CDR3 protein, CDR3 DNA. A D gene is named only where the DNA matches it firmly. Only part of the rows carry a size: once, few, many, or a class if the clone is expanded.

V gene: TRBV7-8; J gene: TRBJ1-1; clone size: many; D gene: NA; CDR3 protein: CASSLAPYEAFF; CDR3 DNA: TGTGCCAGCAGCTTAGCCCCCTATGAAGCTTTCTTT
V gene: TRBV30; J gene: TRBJ2-2; clone size: few; D gene: NA; CDR3 protein: CAWSQDYGAGELFF; CDR3 DNA: TGTGCCTGGAGTCAGGACTATGGGGCCGGGGAGCTGTTTTTT
V gene: TRBV5-4; J gene: TRBJ2-7; clone size: NA; D gene: TRBD2; CDR3 protein: CASSLGTSGRYYEQYF; CDR3 DNA: TGTGCCAGCAGCTTGGGGACTAGCGGGAGATACTACGAGCAGTACTTC
V gene: TRBV6-2/TRBV6-3; J gene: TRBJ1-1; clone size: many; D gene: NA; CDR3 protein: CASSYVQGLEAFF; CDR3 DNA: TGTGCCAGCAGTTACGTCCAGGGACTTGAAGCTTTCTTT
V gene: TRBV20-1; J gene: TRBJ1-2; clone size: many; D gene: NA; CDR3 protein: CSARDRDYGYTF; CDR3 DNA: TGCAGTGCTAGGGATCGAGACTATGGCTACACCTTC
V gene: TRBV27; J gene: TRBJ1-4; clone size: many; D gene: NA; CDR3 protein: CASKRGTGNEKLFF; CDR3 DNA: TGTGCCAGCAAACGGGGGACTGGTAATGAAAAACTGTTTTTT
V gene: TRBV20-1; J gene: TRBJ2-1; clone size: many; D gene: NA; CDR3 protein: CSASRGGSRSSYNEQFF; CDR3 DNA: TGCAGTGCTAGTAGGGGTGGTTCGAGAAGCTCCTACAATGAGCAGTTCTTC
V gene: TRBV29-1; J gene: TRBJ2-3; clone size: NA; D gene: NA; CDR3 protein: CSVESWSEHVDTQYF; CDR3 DNA: TGCAGCGTTGAGTCGTGGTCAGAGCACGTAGATACGCAGTATTTT
V gene: TRBV6-1; J gene: TRBJ2-5; clone size: few; D gene: NA; CDR3 protein: CASSYANQETQYF; CDR3 DNA: TGTGCCAGCAGTTACGCTAACCAAGAGACCCAGTACTTC
V gene: TRBV20-1; J gene: TRBJ1-5; clone size: NA; D gene: TRBD1; CDR3 protein: CSARDPDRGLNSNQPQHF; CDR3 DNA: TGCAGTGCTAGAGACCCCGACAGGGGGCTTAATAGCAATCAGCCCCAGCATTTT